The source of this TCR beta chain is a study of cytomegalovirus exposure and HLA in healthy donors. Researchers ran the PCR with 60 Vbeta and 13 Jbeta primers. The repertoire was sequenced with immunoSEQ multiplex PCR; TCRdb's copy has only in-frame clones and lacks some. The sample yields about 98,000 clones, roughly 70% seen once. CDR1 is SSHAT and CDR2 is FNYEAQ in the germline V gene (reference sequence). The CDR3 runs 15 residues. The sequenced sample consisted of PBMCs. This receptor was identified in a man aged 50 to 59 in good health and CMV-seronegative. This chain links TRBV7-7 with TRBJ2-5; D may correspond to TRBD1 or TRBD2 (5 bases each). CDR3 bases: TGTGCTAGCGCCTTGGGGCCGGACGGCCGGGAGACCCAGTACTTC. Translating it yields CASALGPDGRETQYF.